This is a list of T cell receptor beta chains from one sample in a study of blood T cell repertoires in COVID-19. The repertoire was sequenced with immunoSEQ multiplex PCR; TCRdb's copy has only in-frame clones and lacks some. This sample has some 41,000 clones, with roughly nine tenths found just once. The sample consisted of peripheral blood. The receptor source for this set is a man in his 70s with active COVID-19. Each CDR3 is given with its conserved first and last residue. Fields, in order: V gene, D gene, J gene, clone size, CDR3 protein, CDR3 DNA. A D gene is named only where the DNA matches it firmly. Some rows mark clone size as missing; the rest say once, few, many or name a class of expanded clone.

TRBV5-1	NA	TRBJ1-2	NA	CASSSAGTPSGYTF	TGCGCCAGCAGCTCGGCGGGCACCCCATCTGGCTACACCTTC
TRBV9	TRBD2	TRBJ2-3	NA	CASGFGSGGADTQYF	TGTGCCAGCGGCTTCGGGAGCGGGGGGGCAGATACGCAGTATTTT
TRBV2	NA	TRBJ2-7	few	CASRGGLAALSYEQYF	TGTGCCAGCAGGGGGGGTTTGGCGGCCCTCTCCTACGAGCAGTACTTC
TRBV7-2	TRBD1	TRBJ2-7	NA	CASSQEQGAFYEQYF	TGTGCCAGCAGCCAGGAACAGGGGGCCTTCTACGAGCAGTACTTC
TRBV6-1	TRBD2	TRBJ2-1	once	CASSGPGLAGSYNEQFF	TGTGCCAGCAGTGGACCGGGACTAGCGGGGTCATACAATGAGCAGTTCTTC
TRBV6-1	NA	TRBJ1-5	NA	CASSEGGASNQPQHF	TGTGCCAGCAGTGAAGGGGGCGCGAGCAATCAGCCCCAGCATTTT
TRBV7-2	NA	TRBJ1-2	once	CASSLSLRASYTF	TGTGCCAGCAGCTTATCGTTGAGGGCAAGCTACACCTTC
TRBV4-3	NA	TRBJ1-5	NA	CASSQDYNSGYQPQHF	TGCGCCAGCAGCCAAGATTACAACAGCGGGTACCAGCCCCAGCATTTT
TRBV6-5	NA	TRBJ1-1	NA	CASSFGTINTEAFF	TGTGCCAGCAGTTTCGGGACAATTAACACTGAAGCTTTCTTT
TRBV7-2	TRBD1	TRBJ1-3	once	CASSLIGQVSGNTIYF	TGTGCCAGCAGCTTAATAGGACAGGTCTCTGGAAACACCATATATTTT
TRBV28	NA	TRBJ1-1	NA	CASTREPEAFF	TGTGCCAGCACTCGGGAACCTGAAGCTTTCTTT
TRBV11-1	NA	TRBJ1-3	NA	CASSRGSDSSGNTIYF	TGTGCCAGCAGCCGCGGGAGTGACAGCTCTGGAAACACCATATATTTT
TRBV6-2/TRBV6-3	NA	TRBJ1-5	NA	CASSYLIGRGESNQPQHF	TGTGCCAGCAGTTACCTTATAGGCAGGGGTGAGAGCAATCAGCCCCAGCATTTT
TRBV5-1	NA	TRBJ2-1	NA	CASSLAGRSSYNEQFF	TGCGCCAGCAGCTTGGCAGGGAGGAGCTCCTACAATGAGCAGTTCTTC
TRBV5-1	NA	TRBJ1-4	NA	CASSQKTGMTNEKLFF	TGCGCCAGCAGCCAAAAGACGGGGATGACTAATGAAAAACTGTTTTTT
TRBV3-1/TRBV3-2	TRBD1	TRBJ2-1	once	CASSQQGPTGGLYNEQFF	TGTGCCAGCAGCCAACAAGGGCCGACAGGGGGCCTTTACAATGAGCAGTTCTTC
TRBV7-2	NA	TRBJ2-1	NA	CASSLLNPYGNEQFF	TGTGCCAGCAGCCTATTGAACCCTTACGGGAATGAGCAGTTCTTC
TRBV7-8	NA	TRBJ1-2	once	CASSRTLGGNYGYTF	TGTGCCAGCAGCCGGACTTTGGGGGGGAACTATGGCTACACCTTC
TRBV6-2/TRBV6-3	NA	TRBJ1-6	NA	CASSSDGGVGSPLHF	TGTGCCAGCAGTTCGGACGGAGGGGTTGGTTCACCCCTCCACTTT
TRBV7-3	TRBD1	TRBJ1-3	NA	CASSWTGSGNTIYF	TGTGCCAGCAGCTGGACAGGGTCCGGAAACACCATATATTTT
TRBV11-2	TRBD2	TRBJ2-7	NA	CASSLALAGYEQYF	TGTGCCAGCAGCTTGGCTCTAGCGGGGTACGAGCAGTACTTC
TRBV27	TRBD2	TRBJ2-3	few	CASSVTSVTDTQYF	TGTGCCAGCAGTGTGACTAGCGTCACAGATACGCAGTATTTT
TRBV7-9	TRBD2	TRBJ2-7	NA	CASSPPSRGSSYEQYF	TGTGCCAGCAGCCCCCCCTCGCGGGGGAGTTCCTACGAGCAGTACTTC
TRBV5-1	TRBD1	TRBJ2-1	NA	CASSQGQGVDEQFF	TGCGCCAGCAGCCAAGGACAGGGTGTGGATGAGCAGTTCTTC
TRBV6-5	TRBD1	TRBJ1-3	NA	CASSWDRGIRNTIYF	TGTGCCAGCAGTTGGGACAGGGGTATTAGAAACACCATATATTTT
TRBV7-2	NA	TRBJ1-2	NA	CASSSPAPRIDGYTF	TGTGCCAGCAGCTCACCAGCGCCTCGGATCGATGGCTACACCTTC
TRBV5-4	NA	TRBJ2-7	once	CASSLDWGDYEQYF	TGTGCCAGCAGCTTGGATTGGGGGGACTACGAGCAGTACTTC
TRBV28	NA	TRBJ2-2	NA	CASSRGGDTGELFF	TGTGCCAGCAGTCGGGGCGGGGACACCGGGGAGCTGTTTTTT
TRBV21-1	NA	TRBJ1-3	NA	CASSNRTQGASGNTIYF	TGTGCCAGCAGCAACCGGACACAGGGGGCTTCTGGAAACACCATATATTTT
TRBV7-9	NA	TRBJ1-6	NA	CASPEGDGPNSPLHF	TGTGCCAGCCCAGAGGGAGACGGCCCTAATTCACCCCTCCACTTT
TRBV18	NA	TRBJ2-5	NA	CASSPPVGGVQETQYF	TGTGCCAGCTCACCCCCAGTAGGGGGGGTCCAAGAGACCCAGTACTTC
TRBV5-1	NA	TRBJ2-7	few	CASSLAGFKDEQYF	TGCGCCAGCAGCTTGGCCGGGTTCAAGGACGAGCAGTACTTC
TRBV6-5	NA	TRBJ2-7	NA	CASGPPDKTHEQYF	TGTGCCAGCGGTCCGCCCGACAAGACCCACGAGCAGTACTTC
TRBV28	NA	TRBJ2-7	NA	CASTYTPGEQYF	TGTGCCAGCACCTACACCCCGGGAGAGCAGTACTTC
TRBV29-1	NA	TRBJ2-1	NA	CSVGGLNDEQFF	TGCAGCGTTGGAGGGTTGAACGATGAGCAGTTCTTC
TRBV5-1	NA	TRBJ1-2	NA	CASSLTTGSGYTF	TGCGCCAGCAGCTTGACAACAGGGTCGGGCTACACCTTC
TRBV5-5	TRBD2	TRBJ2-5	NA	CASSLGSSGGHQETQYF	TGTGCCAGCAGCTTGGGGAGTAGCGGGGGACACCAAGAGACCCAGTACTTC
TRBV18	TRBD1	TRBJ1-2	NA	CASSSGTADGYTF	TGTGCCAGCTCGTCCGGGACAGCTGATGGCTACACCTTC
TRBV13	TRBD1	TRBJ2-2	NA	CASSPEPGQGATSDTGELFF	TGTGCCAGCAGCCCAGAACCGGGACAGGGGGCAACGTCGGACACCGGGGAGCTGTTTTTT
TRBV7-3	TRBD2	TRBJ2-5	NA	CASSLTPAGAAGETQYF	TGTGCCAGCAGCTTAACGCCAGCGGGGGCCGCTGGAGAGACCCAGTACTTC
TRBV7-3	TRBD1	TRBJ2-2	NA	CASSSTPDRTGELFF	TGTGCCAGCAGCTCAACTCCGGACAGGACCGGGGAGCTGTTTTTT
TRBV19	NA	TRBJ1-2	NA	CASSITAGSYGYTF	TGTGCCAGTAGTATAACAGCAGGATCCTATGGCTACACCTTC
TRBV5-4	NA	TRBJ1-1	NA	CASSLRGANTEAFF	TGTGCCAGCAGCTTGCGTGGGGCAAACACTGAAGCTTTCTTT
TRBV11-3	TRBD2	TRBJ2-3	NA	CASSHRGTSGTDTQYF	TGTGCCAGCAGCCACAGGGGGACTAGCGGCACAGATACGCAGTATTTT
TRBV7-8	NA	TRBJ1-1	NA	CASSLVLSSFREKAFF	TGTGCCAGCAGCTTAGTTCTCAGTTCGTTCAGGGAAAAGGCTTTCTTT
TRBV7-9	TRBD1	TRBJ1-2	medium-sized	CASSADRGYGYTF	TGTGCCAGCAGCGCGGACAGGGGCTATGGCTACACCTTC